Listed here are 12 T cell receptor beta chains from one sample, sequenced in a study of spatial heterogeneity in lung cancer. TCRdb reprocessed the 5' RACE reads via MiXCR and lists one record per CDR3 protein. The table lists 3,000 to 3,500 distinct CDR3 sequences, around 41% of them singletons, with 76% in the top ten. Time point defined: sample taken at primary tumor resection. Whole RNA, isolated from tumor, nontumor lung or frozen PBMC, was sequenced without prior sorting. The sample consisted of PBMCs, taken at surgery. These receptors were taken from a male donor with early-stage non-small cell lung cancer.

By share, this clonotype ranks as medium-sized (0.01 to 0.1%). The chain is built from TRBV6-1 and TRBJ1-2; D might be TRBD1 (5 bases). The CDR3 runs to 13 residues. The V end was cut by 9 bases, the J end by 7 bases, with 18 bases between. CDR1 MNHNS and CDR2 SASEGT come from the germline V gene. The CDR3 DNA reads TGTGCCAGTGTTTTACAGGCCGAAGGTGGCTACACCTTC. This translates into CASVLQAEGGYTF.

This clonotype was detected only a few times. In DNA, the CDR3 is TGTGCCAGCAGCCAAACTAGCGTCAAGGGGGCAGATACGCAGTATTTT. This encodes CASSQTSVKGADTQYF. This chain uses TRBV3-1 with TRBJ2-3; a possible D gene is TRBD2 (7 bases). The CDR3 consists of 16 residues. V lost 2 bases to trimming and J lost 4 bases, with 16 bases between them. Germline V gene data show CDR1 as LGHDT and CDR2 as YNNKEL (reference sequence).

This clonotype was counted between two and nine times. This chain connects TRBV27 to TRBJ1-1; 9 bases agree with TRBD1. Trimming at V came to 5 bases and at J to 2 bases, leaving 9 bases not matched to a gene. Germline CDR1 MNHEY, CDR2 SMNVEV (reference sequence). This CDR3 has 16 residues. CDR3 loop: CASSVSGTGINTEAFF. Here the CDR3 DNA reads TGTGCCAGCAGTGTCTCCGGGACAGGGATAAACACTGAAGCTTTCTTT.

This chain connects TRBV12-3 or TRBV12-4 to TRBJ2-7, with 11 bases lining up with TRBD2. The J segment lost 7 bases and the V segment lost 6 bases, leaving 5 bases of the junction unmatched. The CDR3 consists of 13 residues. The CDR3 region has the DNA TGTGCCAGCAGACAACTAGCGGGAGAAGAGCAGTACTTC. Protein sequence: CASRQLAGEEQYF.

The gene calls are TRBV11-2 and TRBJ2-2; 7 bases map to TRBD2. V was pared by 1 base and J by 0 bases, with 2 bases of the junction left unmatched. The length of the CDR3 is 16 residues. The V gene's germline CDR1 is SGHAT and CDR2 FQNNGV. The CDR3 bases are TGTGCCAGCAGCTTAGGCCGGGGGGCGAACACCGGGGAGCTGTTTTTT. This gives the protein CASSLGRGANTGELFF.

A few counts support this clonotype. The CDR3 sequence is CASSLAVLAGAGEQYF. CDR3 nucleotides: TGCGCCAGCAGCTTGGCCGTTCTAGCGGGAGCCGGTGAGCAGTACTTC. The chain has TRBV5-1 and TRBJ2-7; 10 nucleotides align to TRBD2. Losses at the gene ends were 0 bases for V and 7 bases for J; bases not matched to a gene: 10. This CDR3 has 16 residues. Looked up from germline, CDR1 is SGHRS and CDR2 is YFSETQ.

With respect to this clonotype: Its ends do not fully match the called genes, so a read error is possible. The chain joins TRBV28 to TRBJ1-2, with TRBD1 matching 8 bases. CDR3 length equals 16 residues. CDR1 is MDHEN and CDR2 is SYDVKM in the germline V gene. The CDR3 nucleotides are TGTGCCAGCAGTTTCCCCGGCGCAACAGGGGGTGATGGCTTCACCTTC. It encodes CASSFPGATGGDGFTF.

The chain couples TRBV3-1 to TRBJ2-1, with 11 positions matching TRBD2. Germline lookup yields CDR1 LGHDT and CDR2 YNNKEL (reference sequence). The junction had 4 bases not matched to a gene; V was cut back by 4 bases and J by 5 bases. This CDR3 contains 15 residues. This CDR3 reads CASSPRLAGHNEQFF. CDR3 bases: TGTGCCAGCAGCCCCCGACTAGCGGGGCACAATGAGCAGTTCTTC.

J is TRBJ2-1 and V is TRBV29-1; perhaps D is TRBD1 or TRBD2 (5 bases each). Trimming stripped 7 bases from V and 8 bases from J, with 21 bases between. The CDR3 covers 14 residues. Looked up from germline, CDR1 is SQVTM and CDR2 is ANQGSEA. The CDR3, as DNA: TGCAGCGCCGGACCGGGACCCTTAGGCGATGAGCAGTTCTTC. Its protein is CSAGPGPLGDEQFF.

The rearrangement links TRBV7-6 to TRBJ2-1, with 7 bases that match TRBD2. V was pared by 10 bases and J by 4 bases, with 10 bases of the junction left unmatched. Per germline, CDR1 SGHVS and CDR2 FNYEAQ. The CDR3 contains 14 residues. The CDR3 region is CATGGAGTYNEQFF. The CDR3 bases are TGTGCCACAGGCGGAGCGGGGACTTACAATGAGCAGTTCTTC. The full variable domain, with the rest looked up from reference TRBV7-6 and TRBJ2-1, is GAGVSQSPRYKVTKRGQDVALRCDPISGHVSLYWYRQALGQGPEFLTYFNYEAQQDKSGLPNDRFSAERPEGSISTLTIQRTEQRDSAMYRCATGGAGTYNEQFFGPGTRLTVL.

This clonotype has a handful of counts. The chain recombines TRBV10-3 with TRBJ2-3; weak D call: TRBD2 (5 bases). The V end was cut by 11 bases, the J end by 1 base, with 10 bases between. Germline lookup yields CDR1 ENHRY and CDR2 SYGVKD. The CDR3 totals 12 residues. The CDR3 coding sequence is TGTGCCCTTAGCGATGGCACAGATACGCAGTATTTT. This sequence encodes CALSDGTDTQYF.

V usage is TRBV2 and J usage is TRBJ2-7, with D tentatively TRBD1 or TRBD2 (5 bases each). The CDR3 length is 14 residues. The germline V gene has CDR1 SNHLY and CDR2 FYNNEI. V gave up 7 bases and J gave up 2 bases, with 15 bases separating them. DNA for the CDR3: TGTGCCAGCACCGAAGGTAGGGGAGCCTACGAGCAGTACTTC. Translated, it gives CASTEGRGAYEQYF. The full variable domain, completed using reference TRBV2 and TRBJ2-7, is EPEVTQTPSHQVTQMGQEVILRCVPISNHLYFYWYRQILGQKVEFLVSFYNNEISEKSEIFDDQFSVERPDGSNFTLKIRSTKLEDSAMYFCASTEGRGAYEQYFGPGTRLTVT.